The rows below give T cell receptor beta chains drawn from one sample of a study of T-cell reconstitution after alpha-beta-depleted transplantation in children. TCRdb fed the PCR reads into MiXCR, producing one record per CDR3 protein. Among about 230,000 distinct CDR3 sequences listed, 8.5% to 10% were seen once. Material: PBMCs from the stem cell graft donor, obtained from the stem cell graft. The receptor set was obtained from a human donor who donated a stem cell graft to a child with acute lymphoblastic leukemia. CDR3s leave out the opening cysteine and the closing phenylalanine or tryptophan. The order of the fields is V gene, J gene, CDR3 protein.

>TRBV20-1|TRBJ2-7
SASPGPLEQY
>TRBV5-4|TRBJ2-7
ASSAPGRIHYEQY
>TRBV7-2|TRBJ2-7
ASSSPQHEQY
>TRBV10-3|TRBJ1-3
AISEVGRSYSGNTIY
>TRBV29-1|TRBJ1-4
SVEWRGGKLF
>TRBV20-1|TRBJ1-1
SARLQPGAF
>TRBV20-1|TRBJ2-5
SASDAPVAAQY
>TRBV27|TRBJ1-1
ATQTMQGPNTEAF
>TRBV7-2|TRBJ2-1
ASSLGERPPVGNEQF
>TRBV18|TRBJ1-1
ASSHTGPNTEAF
>TRBV5-5|TRBJ2-7
ASSLGFEQY
>TRBV18|TRBJ2-1
ASSPPTGLSYNEQF
>TRBV7-8|TRBJ2-5
ASSLFEGVGETQY
>TRBV5-1|TRBJ2-3
ASSSPSGVGTDTQY
>TRBV20-1|TRBJ1-1
SARDGSGGGEAF
>TRBV12-3/TRBV12-4|TRBJ2-3
ASSPDRRTDTQY
>TRBV7-2|TRBJ2-1
ASSPRTEAYNEQF
>TRBV5-1|TRBJ2-5
ASSSTGEVQETQY
>TRBV7-2|TRBJ2-7
ASSQTGTGIYEQY
>TRBV29-1|TRBJ2-7
SVDGSGTYEQY
>TRBV5-6|TRBJ2-6
ASSLGDIMAGANVLT
>TRBV5-1|TRBJ2-1
ASSPGGGTPRYNEQF
>TRBV28|TRBJ1-6
ASFDRGPNSPLH
>TRBV27|TRBJ1-6
ASRIGGARNNSPLH
>TRBV12-3/TRBV12-4|TRBJ1-3
ASSLERAGNPIY
>TRBV28|TRBJ2-2
ASSLGRAGELF
>TRBV12-3/TRBV12-4|TRBJ1-2
ASSADQRRDYGYT
>TRBV5-1|TRBJ1-2
ASSQQARLEGHYGYT
>TRBV6-5|TRBJ2-3
ASSYLAGTGDTQY
>TRBV18|TRBJ2-1
ASSPPSDNEQF
>TRBV6-1|TRBJ2-6
ATRQGHSGANVLT
>TRBV5-6|TRBJ1-1
ASTLRTYTEAF
>TRBV20-1|TRBJ2-7
SARQGSYEQY
>TRBV24-1|TRBJ2-1
ATSGGVYNEQF
>TRBV19|TRBJ2-7
ASSALGRGSSYEQY
>TRBV10-3|TRBJ1-4
AIGGGADNEKLF
>TRBV7-9|TRBJ2-7
ASSQAGGYEQY
>TRBV5-1|TRBJ1-1
ASSPAGVIEAF
>TRBV20-1|TRBJ2-3
SASRGGSTDTQY
>TRBV20-1|TRBJ2-3
SGVSSDTQY
>TRBV5-1|TRBJ2-2
ASSPGTAPGELF
>TRBV7-2|TRBJ1-3
ASSGGTGPYSGNTIY
>TRBV7-2|TRBJ1-1
ASSLVGSDTEAF
>TRBV6-1|TRBJ1-1
ASRRGLNTEAF
>TRBV11-2|TRBJ1-1
ASSLSARWLSQGKDTEAF
>TRBV18|TRBJ2-5
ASSPRGAQETQY